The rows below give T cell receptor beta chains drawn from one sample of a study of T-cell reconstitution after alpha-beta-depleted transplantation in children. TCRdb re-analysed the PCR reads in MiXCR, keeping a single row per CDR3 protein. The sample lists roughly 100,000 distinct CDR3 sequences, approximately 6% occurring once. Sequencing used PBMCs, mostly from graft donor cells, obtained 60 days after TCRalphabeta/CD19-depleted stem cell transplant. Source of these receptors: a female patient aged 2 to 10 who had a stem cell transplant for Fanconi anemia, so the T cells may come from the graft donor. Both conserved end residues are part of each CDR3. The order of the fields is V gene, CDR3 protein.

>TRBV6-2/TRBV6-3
CASSRLAGERTYEQYF
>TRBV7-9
CASSPTGVRSGYTF
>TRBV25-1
CASSPLGNNEQFF
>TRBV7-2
CASSLARGHYNSPLHF
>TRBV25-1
CASSVSQGYEAFF
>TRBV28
CASRPYWAVQETQYF
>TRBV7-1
CASSSPGLAALKTSSSYNEQFF
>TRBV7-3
CASSQGPGQDPQETQYF
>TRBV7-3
CASSPDGTSTDTQYF
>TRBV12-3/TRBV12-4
CASSLAPGGAYEQYF
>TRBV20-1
CSASNGPTNEKLFF
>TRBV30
CAWSSLLAGDTDTQYF
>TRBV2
CASSRQLMNTEAFF
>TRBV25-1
CASSELAGGEQYF
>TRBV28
CASSLGGRPQETQYF
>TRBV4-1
CASSFGQEYEQYF
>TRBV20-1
CSAAPQETQYF
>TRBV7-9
CASSPGPGIFYEQYF
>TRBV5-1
CASSWDAPYEQYF
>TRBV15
CATSRDLAGSATNEKLFF